The rows below give T cell receptor beta chains drawn from one sample of a study of CD8 T cells in Susac syndrome. TCRdb used MiXCR to reprocess the immunoSEQ multiplex PCR reads, holding one entry per CDR3 protein. The repertoire holds 75,000 to 95,000 distinct CDR3 sequences, with around 93% as singletons. The specimen was CD8+ T cells from PBMCs. These TCRs come from a human donor with Susac syndrome. CDR3s leave out the opening cysteine and the closing phenylalanine or tryptophan. Fields, in order: V gene, J gene, CDR3 protein.

>TRBV5-1|TRBJ2-7
ASGLPGEGEQY
>TRBV7-2|TRBJ2-3
ASSLAGGPSDTQY
>TRBV2|TRBJ2-3
ASSFRLAGVNADTQY
>TRBV28|TRBJ1-5
ASNRDTNQPQH
>TRBV5-4|TRBJ1-1
ASSLGTTEAF
>TRBV30|TRBJ2-1
AWGLGGLNEQF
>TRBV20-1|TRBJ2-3
SAHPSGSPDTQY
>TRBV12-3/TRBV12-4|TRBJ2-3
ASRGLAGGRADTQY
>TRBV5-1|TRBJ2-2
ASSGGTGWTGELF
>TRBV7-9|TRBJ2-3
ASSTVGQADIDTQY
>TRBV28|TRBJ2-3
ASSFPGRRVPDTQY
>TRBV5-4|TRBJ2-1
ASRFGVEQF
>TRBV20-1|TRBJ2-7
SARQLAAYEQY
>TRBV12-3/TRBV12-4|TRBJ1-5
ASSLSGSQDQPQH
>TRBV7-9|TRBJ2-6
ASSSPGANALT
>TRBV20-1|TRBJ1-5
SAVGTGGGRGGNQPQH
>TRBV6-2/TRBV6-3|TRBJ2-4
ASSEIAGDIQY
>TRBV20-1|TRBJ2-7
SAGTGPYEQY
>TRBV9|TRBJ1-2
ASSVAAYGYT
>TRBV2|TRBJ2-5
AKGDETQY
>TRBV6-5|TRBJ2-1
ASSYFSGSNEQF
>TRBV29-1|TRBJ2-3
SVTETGPPDTQY
>TRBV4-3|TRBJ2-1
ASSQDRGKQF
>TRBV15|TRBJ2-5
ATSRDNRETQY
>TRBV13|TRBJ2-1
ASSLRLAGNEQF
>TRBV6-5|TRBJ2-3
ASSYSIKGDTQY
>TRBV6-5|TRBJ2-1
ASSYSVGALWNEQF
>TRBV15|TRBJ2-7
ATSDGVIYEQY
>TRBV30|TRBJ1-1
AWSDRGHLTEAF
>TRBV7-9|TRBJ2-7
ASTTDYEQY
>TRBV29-1|TRBJ2-3
SVQEDGTDTQY
>TRBV5-6|TRBJ1-1
ASSWGVTEAF
>TRBV29-1|TRBJ2-1
SVERGHEQF
>TRBV29-1|TRBJ2-6
SVEEGGTGEISGANVLT
>TRBV6-2/TRBV6-3|TRBJ2-2
ASSRPLQMNTGELF
>TRBV12-3/TRBV12-4|TRBJ1-1
ASSLWSGDTEAF
>TRBV24-1|TRBJ1-5
ATSDLRGQPQH
>TRBV5-1|TRBJ1-3
ASSGQSGNTIY
>TRBV12-3/TRBV12-4|TRBJ2-1
ASSFEGPPSYNEQF
>TRBV29-1|TRBJ2-1
SVYLAGGHNEQF
>TRBV7-9|TRBJ1-3
ASSLARQASSGNTIY
>TRBV20-1|TRBJ1-2
SGGGPNVFNYGYT
>TRBV27|TRBJ1-1
ASSPLGELNTEAF
>TRBV5-6|TRBJ2-7
ASSLNVAYEQY
>TRBV2|TRBJ1-5
ASSEADRWAFSNQPQH